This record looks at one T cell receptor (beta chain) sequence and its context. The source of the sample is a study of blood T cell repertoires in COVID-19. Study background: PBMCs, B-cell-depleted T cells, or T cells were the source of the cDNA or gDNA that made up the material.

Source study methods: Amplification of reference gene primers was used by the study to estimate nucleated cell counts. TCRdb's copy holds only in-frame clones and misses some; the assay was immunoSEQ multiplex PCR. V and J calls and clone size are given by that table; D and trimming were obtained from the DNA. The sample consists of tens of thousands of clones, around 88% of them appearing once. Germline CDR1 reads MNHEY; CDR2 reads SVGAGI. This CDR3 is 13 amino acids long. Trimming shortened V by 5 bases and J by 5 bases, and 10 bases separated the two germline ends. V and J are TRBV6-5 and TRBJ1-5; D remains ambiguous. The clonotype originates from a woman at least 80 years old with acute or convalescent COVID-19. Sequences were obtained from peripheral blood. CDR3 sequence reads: CASSNGLDQPQHF. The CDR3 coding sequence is TGTGCCAGCAGTAACGGCCTAGATCAGCCCCAGCATTTT.